This T cell receptor (beta chain) was captured in a study of T-cell memory formation after mild COVID-19. There are 16 residues in the CDR3. V shed 5 bases, J shed 5 bases, and the junction held 15 bases outside the gene matches. The germline V gene encodes CDR1 SGHDN and CDR2 FVKESK. Each CDR3 protein gets one entry after TCRdb re-called the 5' RACE reads with MiXCR. The profile shows some 82,000 distinct CDR3 sequences, 9.5% to 15% of them singletons. This TCR was recovered from a young man who had mild COVID-19 (a few samples of this study predate the infection). Cell type and time point are not known. The rearrangement uses TRBV14 and TRBJ2-7; 7 positions agree with TRBD1. Sequencing was carried out using PBMCs or a T cell subset sorted from them (not recorded which). The CDR3 spells CASSASGTVFGDEQYF. DNA for the CDR3: TGTGCCAGCAGCGCCTCCGGGACAGTCTTCGGGGACGAGCAGTACTTC.